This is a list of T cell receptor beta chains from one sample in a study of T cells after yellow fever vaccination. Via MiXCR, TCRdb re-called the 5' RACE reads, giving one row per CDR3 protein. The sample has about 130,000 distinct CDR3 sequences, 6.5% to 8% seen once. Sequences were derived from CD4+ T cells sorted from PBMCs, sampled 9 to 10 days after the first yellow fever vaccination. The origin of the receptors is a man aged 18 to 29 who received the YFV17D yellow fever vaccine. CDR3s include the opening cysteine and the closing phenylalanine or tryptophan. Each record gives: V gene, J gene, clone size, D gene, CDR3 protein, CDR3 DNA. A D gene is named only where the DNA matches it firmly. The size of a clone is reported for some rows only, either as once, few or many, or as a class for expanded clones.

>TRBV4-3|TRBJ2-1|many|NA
CASSQDSKGGPGVF
TGCGCCAGCAGCCAAGATTCGAAGGGCGGTCCGGGAGTCTTC
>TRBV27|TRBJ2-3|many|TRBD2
CASSSPWTSGGGYTQYF
TGTGCCAGCAGTTCCCCTTGGACTAGCGGGGGGGGTTATACGCAGTATTTT
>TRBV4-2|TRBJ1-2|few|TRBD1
CASSEGTGTGKGYTF
TGTGCCAGCAGCGAAGGTACCGGGACAGGGAAAGGCTACACCTTC
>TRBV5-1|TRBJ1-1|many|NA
CASSLQGWGMNTEAFF
TGCGCCAGCAGCCTCCAGGGGTGGGGGATGAACACTGAAGCTTTCTTT
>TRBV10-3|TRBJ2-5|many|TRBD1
CAISEQGAGGRETQYF
TGTGCCATCAGTGAGCAGGGGGCAGGGGGACGGGAGACCCAGTACTTC
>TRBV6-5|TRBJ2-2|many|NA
CASSYLDWGAVNTGELFF
TGTGCCAGCAGTTATTTGGATTGGGGGGCGGTCAACACCGGGGAGCTGTTTTTT
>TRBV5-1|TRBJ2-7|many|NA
CARTGTSYEQYF
TGCGCCAGGACCGGGACTTCCTACGAGCAGTACTTC
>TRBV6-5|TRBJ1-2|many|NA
CASRAGQFYGYTF
TGTGCCAGCAGAGCCGGACAGTTCTATGGCTACACCTTC
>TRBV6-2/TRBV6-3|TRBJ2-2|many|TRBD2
CASSYPRGRAGELFF
TGTGCCAGCAGTTATCCGCGGGGGAGGGCCGGGGAGCTGTTTTTT
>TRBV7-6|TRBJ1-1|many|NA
CASSLAGGGTEAFF
TGTGCCAGCAGCTTAGCAGGGGGAGGCACTGAAGCTTTCTTT
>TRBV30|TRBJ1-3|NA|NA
CAWGTGNTIYF
TGTGCCTGGGGTACTGGAAACACCATATATTTT
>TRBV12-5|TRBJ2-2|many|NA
CASGLAQSTGELFF
TGTGCTAGTGGTTTGGCTCAGTCCACCGGGGAGCTGTTTTTT
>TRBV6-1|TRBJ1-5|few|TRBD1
CASTDRGTVRSNQPQHF
TGTGCCAGCACCGACCGAGGGACAGTCAGAAGCAATCAGCCCCAGCATTTT
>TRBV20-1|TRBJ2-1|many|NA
CSANPLSGEQFF
TGCAGTGCTAATCCCCTCAGCGGTGAGCAGTTCTTC
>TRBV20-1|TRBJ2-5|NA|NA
CSAAAAAHETQYF
TGCAGTGCTGCGGCCGCCGCCCACGAGACCCAGTACTTC
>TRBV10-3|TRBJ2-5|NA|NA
CAISGGTETQYF
TGTGCCATCAGTGGAGGGACAGAGACCCAGTACTTC
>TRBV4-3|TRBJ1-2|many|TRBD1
CASSQEGTVLGYTF
TGCGCCAGCAGCCAAGAGGGGACAGTCCTTGGCTACACCTTC
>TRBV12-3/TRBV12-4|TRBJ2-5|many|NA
CASSFGSGRETQYF
TGTGCCAGCAGTTTCGGCTCAGGGAGGGAGACCCAGTACTTC
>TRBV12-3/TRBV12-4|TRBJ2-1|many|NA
CASSSFRGPFADEQFF
TGTGCCAGCAGTTCGTTCCGGGGGCCCTTCGCCGATGAGCAGTTCTTC
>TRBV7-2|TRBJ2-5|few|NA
CASSGPPRAGETQYF
TGTGCCAGCAGCGGTCCCCCTAGGGCGGGTGAGACCCAGTACTTC